The 26 T cell receptor beta chains given below trace back to one sample, sequenced in a study of response to subunit inactivated influenza vaccine. MiXCR was run by TCRdb on the RT-PCR reads, yielding one entry per CDR3 protein. Of about 650,000 distinct CDR3 sequences detected, 14% appear once; the ten largest clones hold less than 8.5%. Sequencing used PBMCs from blood, obtained less than 15 days before vaccination. The receptors derive from a man aged 50-60 years who received an inactivated influenza vaccine.

The chain combines TRBV20-1 with TRBJ2-1; TRBD2 matches 8 bases. The germline V gene has CDR1 DFQATT and CDR2 SNEGSKA (reference sequence). With 2 bases clipped from V and 4 bases from J, the junction kept 7 bases outside the gene matches. CDR3 length: 15 amino acids. This CDR3 is CSARTLAAIYNEQFF. The CDR3 region has the DNA TGCAGTGCTAGAACACTAGCGGCAATTTACAATGAGCAGTTCTTC.

This clonotype has more than one count but fewer than ten. The chain recombines TRBV20-1 with TRBJ1-1; D gene unclear. The germline CDR1 and CDR2 sequences are DFQATT and SNEGSKA (reference sequence). Trimming cost V 5 bases and J 7 bases, with 11 bases left between them. The CDR3 runs to 11 residues. The CDR3, as DNA: TGCAGTGCTGAGGACGTTCGTGAAGCTTTCTTT. Its protein product is CSAEDVREAFF.

This clonotype was recorded a few times. V usage is TRBV15 and J usage is TRBJ2-3; D is uncertain. Deletions cut 4 bases from V and 7 bases from J, with 9 bases between. The CDR3 consists of 12 residues. The germline V gene encodes CDR1 LNHNV and CDR2 YYDKDF (reference sequence). CDR3 sequence: CATSTEHHTQYF. DNA of the CDR3: TGTGCCACCAGCACGGAGCATCATACGCAGTATTTT.

This clonotype was seen a handful of times. This sequence joins TRBV5-1 and TRBJ1-2; D is unclear. V was cut by 0 bases and J by 5 bases, with 14 bases left in between. The CDR3 length is 15 residues. Germline values: CDR1 SGHRS, CDR2 YFSETQ. CDR3 amino acids: CASSLATRGSYGYTF. The CDR3 DNA follows: TGCGCCAGCAGCTTGGCCACACGGGGAAGTTATGGCTACACCTTC. The whole variable domain, remainder taken from reference TRBV5-1 and TRBJ1-2, is KAGVTQTPRYLIKTRGQQVTLSCSPISGHRSVSWYQQTPGQGLQFLFEYFSETQRNKGNFPGRFSGRQFSNSRSEMNVSTLELGDSALYLCASSLATRGSYGYTFGSGTRLTVV.

This clonotype has more than one count but fewer than ten. The V and J genes are TRBV20-1 and TRBJ2-7; possible D gene TRBD1, 5 bases. CDR1 DFQATT and CDR2 SNEGSKA come from the germline V gene (reference sequence). The germline V and J ends were trimmed by 7 bases and 5 bases, with 18 bases remaining between them. The CDR3 loop spans 13 amino acids. CDR3: CSVKRQSFDEQYF. The CDR3 DNA is TGCAGTGTTAAGAGACAGTCGTTTGACGAGCAGTACTTC.

The rearrangement links TRBV5-1 to TRBJ2-3; D is perhaps TRBD2 (5 bases). The CDR3 consists of 15 residues. Trimming left V 7 bases short and J 7 bases short, with 22 bases between. Per germline, CDR1 SGHRS and CDR2 YFSETQ. DNA of the CDR3: TGCGCCAGCCGCGAGCGATCCGGACTCACGCATACGCAGTATTTT. Its protein product is CASRERSGLTHTQYF.

The V and J genes are TRBV2 and TRBJ2-7; tentative D call: TRBD1 (6 bases). The V end lost 5 bases, the J end lost 7 bases, and 12 bases lay between the germline ends. The CDR3 extends over 12 amino acids. Germline assignment: CDR1 SNHLY and CDR2 FYNNEI. CDR3 residues: CASSPDRGEQYF. The CDR3 DNA sequence: TGTGCCAGCAGTCCGGACAGAGGGGAGCAGTACTTC.

This rearrangement joins TRBV10-3 to TRBJ2-3; 16 nucleotides align to TRBD2. This CDR3 has 16 residues. Trimming at V came to 0 bases and at J to 9 bases, leaving 3 bases not matched to a gene. Germline CDR1 ENHRY, CDR2 SYGVKD. CDR3 residues: CAISESGLAGGRTQYF. In DNA, the CDR3 is TGTGCCATCAGTGAGTCGGGACTAGCGGGGGGGCGCACGCAGTATTTT.

The chain recombines TRBV5-1 with TRBJ1-6; D not resolved. CDR1 SGHRS and CDR2 YFSETQ come from the germline V gene. The CDR3 loop spans 14 amino acids. Between the trimmed V and J ends, which lost 2 bases and 9 bases, there was a span of 12 bases. DNA of the CDR3: TGCGCCAGCAGCTTAGGACCTCGAGGTTCACCCCTCCACTTT. It encodes CASSLGPRGSPLHF.

This clonotype has only a few counts. This chain links TRBV27 with TRBJ1-2; 10 bases match TRBD1. Germline CDR1 and CDR2: MNHEY and SMNVEV (reference sequence). The CDR3 has 14 residues. V was pared by 6 bases and J by 7 bases, with 8 bases of the junction left unmatched. This chain's CDR3 is CASSTRDRGFGYTF. CDR3 DNA sequence: TGTGCCAGCAGCACCCGGGACAGGGGATTTGGCTACACCTTC.

Only a few counts were recorded for this clonotype. The J gene is TRBJ2-7, the V gene TRBV20-1; the D is unclear. Trimming removed 3 bases from V and 0 bases from J, with 21 bases in between. Germline values: CDR1 DFQATT, CDR2 SNEGSKA (reference sequence). The CDR3 consists of 17 residues. The CDR3 region is CSASVLPVSGVSYEQYF. The DNA for the CDR3 is TGCAGTGCTAGCGTACTCCCTGTGAGTGGGGTCTCCTACGAGCAGTACTTC.

This clonotype was observed a handful of times. The chain joins TRBV11-2 to TRBJ2-2; 7 bases map to TRBD2. The V and J ends lost 7 bases and 6 bases, in that order; junction bases with no gene match: 14. The germline V gene has CDR1 SGHAT and CDR2 FQNNGV. The CDR3 contains 16 residues. The CDR3 loop is CASTNPSSGWAGELFF. CDR3 bases: TGTGCCAGCACCAATCCCTCTAGCGGATGGGCCGGGGAGCTGTTTTTT.

This clonotype was counted a few times. CDR3 region: CAWSGGWADTQYF. Here the CDR3 DNA reads TGTGCCTGGAGTGGGGGGTGGGCAGATACGCAGTATTTT. The chain joins TRBV30 to TRBJ2-3, with D perhaps given as TRBD1 or TRBD2 (5 bases each). Germline V lookup: CDR1 GTSNPN, CDR2 SVGIG (reference sequence). The V and J ends lost 1 base and 4 bases respectively, with 9 bases between them. The CDR3 is 13 amino acids.

This clonotype was seen a handful of times. This chain joins TRBV20-1 and TRBJ2-3; D is unresolved. Germline assignment: CDR1 DFQATT and CDR2 SNEGSKA (reference sequence). V lost 6 bases, J lost 0 bases, and 16 bases lay in between. This CDR3 has 15 residues. The CDR3 is CSATERRVSTDTQYF. DNA of the CDR3: TGCAGTGCCACGGAACGTCGTGTCAGCACAGATACGCAGTATTTT.

This sequence joins TRBV5-1 and TRBJ2-1; the D is unclear. Trimming stripped 0 bases from V and 2 bases from J, with 9 bases between. Germline V lookup: CDR1 SGHRS, CDR2 YFSETQ. The CDR3 is 15 amino acids. This chain's CDR3 is CASSLEPSPYNEQFF. DNA of the CDR3: TGCGCCAGCAGCTTGGAACCATCACCCTACAATGAGCAGTTCTTC.

This clonotype has more than one count but fewer than ten. The V and J genes are TRBV7-9 and TRBJ1-4, with unresolved D. CDR3 size: 15 residues. The V end lost 2 bases, the J end lost 8 bases, and 15 bases lay between the germline ends. Germline V lookup: CDR1 SEHNR, CDR2 FQNEAQ (reference sequence). CDR3 in amino acids: CASSLYQPEGEKLFF. CDR3 bases: TGTGCCAGCAGCTTATATCAACCCGAGGGCGAAAAACTGTTTTTT.

The sample holds a few counts of this clonotype. J is TRBJ2-1 and V is TRBV12-3 or TRBV12-4; TRBD2 aligns across 9 bases. There are 16 residues in the CDR3. With 7 bases clipped from V and 8 bases from J, the junction kept 15 bases outside the gene matches. DNA for the CDR3: TGTGCCAGCACCCTAAGCGGGAGGTACCGCCGGGATGAGCAGTTCTTC. Translated, it gives CASTLSGRYRRDEQFF.

The sample holds many counts of this clonotype. The rearrangement joins TRBV11-2 to TRBJ1-6; D not certain. CDR3 length: 18 amino acids. Germline V gene data show CDR1 as SGHAT and CDR2 as FQNNGV. The V and J ends lost 0 bases and 4 bases respectively, with 16 bases between them. The CDR3 DNA reads as TGTGCCAGCAGCTTAGAGAAAAGTGGGTCTCGGTATAATTCACCCCTCCACTTT. Its translation is CASSLEKSGSRYNSPLHF.

There are a few counts of this clonotype. The rearrangement links TRBV5-6 to TRBJ2-2; 13 positions match TRBD2. Germline assignment: CDR1 SGHDT and CDR2 YYEEEE. CDR3 size: 15 residues. Trimming removed 4 bases from V and 6 bases from J; junction bases left unmatched: 3. For the CDR3, the DNA is TGTGCCAGCAGCCCGGGACTAGCGGGGCCCGGGGAGCTGTTTTTT. Protein sequence: CASSPGLAGPGELFF.

This clonotype was observed a few times. This chain connects TRBV7-2 to TRBJ1-2; the D gene is possibly TRBD1 (5 bases). CDR3 length: 13 amino acids. Germline-derived CDR1 and CDR2 are SGHTA and FQGNSA. V shed 5 bases and J shed 4 bases, with 11 bases lying between them. The CDR3 region is CASSHGQSYGYTF. In DNA form, the CDR3 reads TGTGCCAGCAGCCACGGACAATCCTATGGCTACACCTTC. The full variable domain, its missing parts supplied by reference TRBV7-2 and TRBJ1-2, is GAGVSQSPSNKVTEKGKDVELRCDPISGHTALYWYRQSLGQGLEFLIYFQGNSAPDKSGLPSDRFSAERTGGSVSTLTIQRTQQEDSAVYLCASSHGQSYGYTFGSGTRLTVV.

This clonotype was detected only a few times. The rearrangement joins TRBV5-1 to TRBJ1-1; the D is unclear. From germline, CDR1 is SGHRS and CDR2 YFSETQ. This CDR3 spans 13 amino acids. V was trimmed by 4 bases and J by 1 base, leaving 8 bases between them. For the CDR3, the DNA is TGCGCCAGCAGCGGAGAGAGGAACACTGAAGCTTTCTTT. This codes for CASSGERNTEAFF.

This clonotype came up many times. This chain joins TRBV6-1 and TRBJ1-5, with D unclear. CDR3 length equals 22 residues. The ends were cut back, 3 bases at V and 0 bases at J, with 30 bases in the middle. Germline V gene sequence: CDR1 MNHNS, CDR2 SASEGT. The DNA of the CDR3 is TGTGCCAGCAGTGAGGGTGCTGTCACGAGCTGGGAGGGAATATATAGCAATCAGCCCCAGCATTTT. This encodes CASSEGAVTSWEGIYSNQPQHF.

This clonotype came up a few times. V and J are TRBV5-1 and TRBJ2-5, with D maybe TRBD1 (6 bases). Trimming stripped 1 base from V and 0 bases from J, with 13 bases between. This CDR3 has 16 amino acids. Germline CDR1 SGHRS, CDR2 YFSETQ. CDR3 protein: CASSLKRWDNQETQYF. The CDR3 DNA is TGCGCCAGCAGCTTGAAACGGTGGGACAACCAAGAGACCCAGTACTTC. Full variable domain (missing parts from reference TRBV5-1 and TRBJ2-5): KAGVTQTPRYLIKTRGQQVTLSCSPISGHRSVSWYQQTPGQGLQFLFEYFSETQRNKGNFPGRFSGRQFSNSRSEMNVSTLELGDSALYLCASSLKRWDNQETQYFGPGTRLLVL.

This clonotype has ten or more counts. The chain links TRBV12-3 or TRBV12-4 to TRBJ2-1; perhaps D is TRBD1 or TRBD2 (6 bases each). Trimming shortened V by 8 bases and J by 5 bases, and 16 bases separated the two germline ends. The CDR3 is 14 amino acids. The CDR3 bases are TGTGCCAGCTCCCCTTGGGGGGCAGACAATGAGCAGTTCTTC. The encoded protein is CASSPWGADNEQFF.

This clonotype was seen many times. The rearrangement uses TRBV5-5 and TRBJ1-5; D gene unclear. CDR3 length: 13 residues. The germline gives CDR1 SGHKS, CDR2 YYEKEE (reference sequence). Trimming stripped 0 bases from V and 7 bases from J, with 8 bases between. CDR3 in amino acids: CASSLASGQPQHF. Written as DNA, the CDR3 is TGTGCCAGCAGCTTGGCCTCGGGGCAGCCCCAGCATTTT. The full variable domain, completed using reference TRBV5-5 and TRBJ1-5, is DAGVTQSPTHLIKTRGQQVTLRCSPISGHKSVSWYQQVLGQGPQFIFQYYEKEERGRGNFPDRFSARQFPNYSSELNVNALLLGDSALYLCASSLASGQPQHFGDGTRLSIL.

In its sample, this clonotype was seen a few times. This chain's CDR3 is CAGGDPGLPYGYTF. In DNA, the CDR3 is TGTGCCGGCGGAGACCCGGGACTGCCCTATGGCTACACCTTC. The chain links TRBV28 to TRBJ1-2; tentative D call: TRBD1 (5 bases). With 11 bases removed from V and 4 bases from J, the gap between germline ends came to 20 bases. In germline, CDR1 is MDHEN, CDR2 SYDVKM. The CDR3 runs 14 residues.